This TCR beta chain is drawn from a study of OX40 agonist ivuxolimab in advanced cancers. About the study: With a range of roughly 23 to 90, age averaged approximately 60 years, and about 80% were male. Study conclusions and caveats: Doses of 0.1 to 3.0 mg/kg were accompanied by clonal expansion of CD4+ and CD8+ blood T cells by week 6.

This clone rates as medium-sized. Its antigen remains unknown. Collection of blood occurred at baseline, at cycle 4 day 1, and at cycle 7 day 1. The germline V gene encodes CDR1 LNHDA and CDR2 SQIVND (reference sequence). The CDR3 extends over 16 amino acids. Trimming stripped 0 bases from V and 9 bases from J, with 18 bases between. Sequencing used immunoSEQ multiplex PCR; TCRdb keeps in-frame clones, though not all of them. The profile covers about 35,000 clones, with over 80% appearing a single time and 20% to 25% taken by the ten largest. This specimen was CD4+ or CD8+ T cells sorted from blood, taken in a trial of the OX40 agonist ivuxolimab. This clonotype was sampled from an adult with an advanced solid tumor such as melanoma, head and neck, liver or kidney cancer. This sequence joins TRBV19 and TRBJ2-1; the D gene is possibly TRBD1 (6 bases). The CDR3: CASSIERTDPSGEQFF. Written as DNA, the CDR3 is TGTGCCAGTAGTATAGAAAGGACAGACCCTTCGGGTGAGCAGTTCTTC.